This TCR beta chain stems from a study of CXCR3-negative and CXCR3-positive naive CD8 T cells (dated by TCRdb to between 2018 and 2021). A note on the overall study: In total, some 140 million TRB reads were obtained, corresponding to roughly 1.5 +/- 0.3 million reads per library. TRBV-TRBJ cluster analysis included naive subsets from roughly 5 donors and memory cells from 3 donors. Diversity and physicochemical repertoire analyses were performed on 11 donors pooled from two independent experiments. Broader findings and caveats from the paper: Because surface CD5, which is linked to self-reactivity in mice, was comparable between the naive subsets, TCR interaction strength was also inferred from the physicochemical properties of TRB CDR3s. CXCR3 expression partially decreased after cryopreservation, so most assays used freshly isolated PBMCs. Comparably high repertoire diversity was found in both naive subsets, whereas much lower repertoire diversity was found in memory CD8+ T cells. TRB CDR3s from CXCR3-positive naive cells showed higher hydrophobicity (lower Kidera factor 4), lower energy, and higher strength and volume indices than CXCR3-negative naive cells. Similar TRBV-TRBJ usage was shown by naive CXCR3-negative and CXCR3-positive cells from the same donor, whereas distinct patterns were shown by memory cells.

In the case of this clonotype: Its antigen is still unknown.

For each CD8+ T cell subset, flow sorting was done in triplicate, and under 350,000 cells per subset went directly into RLT lysis buffer. To keep memory contaminants out, a stringent definition of naive CD8+ T cells was applied: CD45RO-CCR7+CD27+CD95-. Peripheral blood mononuclear cells were isolated from buffy coats using standard density gradient centrifugation. Naive CXCR3-negative and CXCR3-positive CD8+ T cells were flow-sorted on a FACSAria III. Total RNA was extracted from sorted cells using an RNeasy Mini Kit. Sequencing was performed on a NextSeq 550. The Human TCR Profiling Kit (MiLaboratory) was used to make UMI-labeled 5' RACE TRB cDNA libraries. The full amount of extracted RNA was used for cDNA synthesis, and the full amount of resulting cDNA was used for PCR amplification. Libraries were prepared in parallel using an identical number of PCR cycles. Per the source publication's procedure: MIGEC and MiXCR extracted about 53,000 +/- 10,000 unique UMI-labeled TRB cDNA molecules per library, requiring at least two reads per UMI. An average of about 40,000 +/- 10,000 functional in-frame TRB CDR3 nucleotide clonotypes without stop codons was found per library. Diversity metrics, including normalized Shannon-Wiener and Chao1, were computed in VDJtools after downsampling to 5000 UMI-labeled TRB molecules per sample. VDJtools computed clonotype-size-weighted physicochemical properties of the central five CDR3 residues: interaction energy, strength, volume and Kidera factor 4. After reprocessing by TCRdb, each CDR3 protein sequence is one entry, and no DNA is given. TCRdb, not the original authors, processed these V and J calls. This sample's table contains 85,000 to 120,000 distinct CDR3 sequences. The top ten clonotypes cover roughly 0.4% of the sample.

The CDR1 and CDR2 encoded by the germline V gene are MNHEY and SVGAGI. The CDR3 holds 14 amino acids from the cysteine to the phenylalanine. No DNA appears here. This clonotype was obtained from a human donor in good health. Some clones in this sample may be carry-over from other donors' samples. Recombination joined TRBV6-5 with TRBJ1-1. The specimen sequenced was naive CXCR3+ CD8+ T cells from blood. The cell subset or site label of this sample denotes: CD45RO-CCR7+CD27+CD95- naive CD8+ T cells expressing CXCR3 (TNR3+). The CDR3: CASSLNPEVTEAFF.